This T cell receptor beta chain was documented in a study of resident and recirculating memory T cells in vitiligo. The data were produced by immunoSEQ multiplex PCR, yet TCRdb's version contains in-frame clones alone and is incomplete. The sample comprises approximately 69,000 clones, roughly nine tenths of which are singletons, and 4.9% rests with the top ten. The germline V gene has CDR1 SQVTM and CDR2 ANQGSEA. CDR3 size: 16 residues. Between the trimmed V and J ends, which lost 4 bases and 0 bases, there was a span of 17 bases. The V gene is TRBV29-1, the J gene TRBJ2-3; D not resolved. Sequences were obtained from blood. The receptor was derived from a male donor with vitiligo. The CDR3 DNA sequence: TGCAGCGTTGCCGCAGGTCCCACTTTTAGCACAGATACGCAGTATTTT. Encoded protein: CSVAAGPTFSTDTQYF.